The 23 T cell receptor beta chains below come from one sample, sequenced in a study of blood T cell repertoires in COVID-19 (TCRdb year 2020). Receptors were amplified or captured by the immunoSEQ multiplex PCR assay. Held by TCRdb, this immuneACCESS table contains in-frame sequences only and omits some clones. Under half of the omission traces to an unresolved V gene where checked; the cause of the rest is unknown. The sample profile shows around 70,000 clones; 65% to 80% of them were found once. The top ten constitute about 25% of the sample. Sequences were obtained from peripheral blood. These receptors all stem from a man between 60 and 75 years old with active or convalescent COVID-19.

The V call is TRBV3-1 (or the pseudogene TRBV3-2), the J call TRBJ1-2; a possible D gene is TRBD1 (5 bases). The germline V gene has CDR1 LGHDT and CDR2 YNNKEL (reference sequence). V lost 4 bases and J lost 5, with 17 bases in between. The CDR3 has 15 amino acids. The CDR3 is CASSPLGRAVYGYTF. The CDR3 region has the DNA TGTGCCAGCAGCCCTCTCGGCAGGGCTGTTTATGGCTACACCTTC.

This clone was found once. Relative to the germline gene, one junction end is altered; a read error may explain this. V is TRBV28 and J is TRBJ1-6, with 8 bases identical to TRBD1. The CDR3 length is 15 residues. From germline, CDR1 is MDHEN and CDR2 SYDVKM. The CDR3 is CASTWSSGGDSPLHF. In DNA form, the CDR3 reads TGTGCTAGCACCTGGTCCTCAGGGGGCGACTCACCCCTCCACTTT.

The rearrangement joins TRBV6-5 to TRBJ2-7, with 7 bases matching TRBD1. Germline CDR1 is MNHEY and CDR2 is SVGAGI. This CDR3 region has 13 residues. Trimming cost V 6 bases and J 5 bases; bases outside gene matches: 7. CDR3 loop: CASRRQGTDEQYF. CDR3 in DNA: TGTGCCAGCAGGAGACAGGGTACGGACGAGCAGTACTTC.

Concerning this clone: Other DNA sequences in this specimen translate into the identical CDR3. V and J are TRBV20-1 and TRBJ2-7; D unresolved. With 6 bases removed from V and 4 bases from J, the gap between germline ends came to 10 bases. Germline CDR1 reads DFQATT; CDR2 reads SNEGSKA (reference sequence). This CDR3 has 11 amino acids. The CDR3 bases are TGCAGTGCCCCGAGAGGTTACGAGCAGTACTTC. Amino acid sequence: CSAPRGYEQYF.

The chain couples TRBV3-1 (or the pseudogene TRBV3-2) to TRBJ1-1; 11 bases map to TRBD1. CDR3 length: 15 amino acids. The trim removed 4 bases at V and 5 bases at J, leaving 6 bases unmatched. In germline, CDR1 is LGHDT, CDR2 YNNKEL (reference sequence). The CDR3 reads CASSPRDRGSTEAFF. CDR3 sequence (DNA): TGTGCCAGCAGCCCACGGGACAGGGGGTCGACTGAAGCTTTCTTT.

This clone turned up a few times. The V and J genes are TRBV5-1 and TRBJ2-2, with D possibly matching TRBD1 (6 bases). From germline, CDR1 is SGHRS and CDR2 YFSETQ. V was pared by 0 bases and J by 7 bases, with 7 bases between. CDR3 length: 13 residues. The CDR3 loop reads CASSLEGVGELFF. The CDR3 nucleotides are TGCGCCAGCAGCTTGGAGGGGGTCGGGGAGCTGTTTTTT.

This clone was observed at least ten times. V usage is TRBV4-1 and J usage is TRBJ1-1, with 8 bases lining up with TRBD1. This CDR3 is 11 amino acids long. V lost 4 bases, J lost 12 bases, and 4 bases stayed unmatched. Germline CDR1 is MGHRA and CDR2 is YSYEKL. The CDR3, as DNA: TGCGCCAGCAGCCGCGGACAGGGTACTTTCTTT. Translating gives CASSRGQGTFF.

The chain is built from TRBV18 and TRBJ2-2; TRBD1 aligns across 7 bases. This CDR3 contains 14 residues. Germline V gene lookup returns CDR1 KGHSH and CDR2 LQKENI. V dropped 4 bases and J dropped 3; count of bases not matched to a gene: 2. This CDR3 is CASSQGTDTGELFF. For the CDR3, the DNA is TGTGCCAGCTCACAAGGGACAGACACCGGGGAGCTGTTTTTT.

The genes are TRBV29-1 and TRBJ2-3; 10 bases match TRBD2. After removal of 1 base from V and 2 bases from J, the junction contained 3 bases not matched to a gene. CDR1 and CDR2 (germline): SQVTM, ANQGSEA. This CDR3 spans 15 amino acids. CDR3 DNA: TGCAGCGTTGAAGTAGCGGGGGGACTCACAGATACGCAGTATTTT. Its protein product is CSVEVAGGLTDTQYF.

A single count supports this clone. The V call is TRBV27, the J call TRBJ2-2; TRBD1 agrees at 8 bases. The CDR3 has 17 amino acids. The junction had 12 bases not matched to a gene; V was cut back by 6 bases and J by 3 bases. Germline CDR1 reads MNHEY; CDR2 reads SMNVEV (reference sequence). The CDR3 spells CASSPLINRGDTGELFF. The DNA of the CDR3 is TGTGCCAGCAGCCCGCTAATAAACAGGGGGGACACCGGGGAGCTGTTTTTT.

The chain recombines TRBV7-3 with TRBJ1-6; 9 bases align to TRBD1. Germline lookup yields CDR1 SGHTA and CDR2 FQGTGA. Unmatched junction bases numbered 2, after V lost 0 bases and J lost 8 bases. The CDR3 has 15 amino acids. As DNA, the CDR3 is TGTGCCAGCAGCTTAACGGGACAGGGTTATTCACCCCTCCACTTT. It is translated as CASSLTGQGYSPLHF.

The chain recombines TRBV5-6 with TRBJ2-7; 8 nucleotides align to TRBD1. Germline V gene data show CDR1 as SGHDT and CDR2 as YYEEEE. Trimming cost V 4 bases and J 6 bases; bases outside gene matches: 3. This CDR3 spans 12 amino acids. Here the CDR3 DNA reads TGTGCCAGCAGCCTGACAGGGGCCGAGCAGTACTTC. Translated, it gives CASSLTGAEQYF.

This chain links TRBV30 with TRBJ2-7; D perhaps matches TRBD1 (5 bases). Germline CDR1 GTSNPN, CDR2 SVGIG (reference sequence). The ends were cut back, 7 bases at V and 0 bases at J, with 13 bases in the middle. The CDR3 extends over 13 amino acids. The CDR3 DNA is TGTGCCTTCCTAAACAGGTTCTCCTACGAGCAGTACTTC. Translated, it gives CAFLNRFSYEQYF.

V is TRBV4-2 and J is TRBJ1-3; TRBD1 aligns across 7 bases. V lost 0 bases and J lost 0; bases outside the gene matches: 2. Germline assignment: CDR1 LGHNA and CDR2 YNFKEQ. The length of the CDR3 is 16 residues. The CDR3 region has the DNA TGTGCCAGCAGCCAAGATCAGGGGGGCTCTGGAAACACCATATATTTT. It yields the protein CASSQDQGGSGNTIYF.

This clone was counted a few times. The chain combines TRBV28 with TRBJ2-5, with 8 bases fitting TRBD2. Germline V gives CDR1 MDHEN, CDR2 SYDVKM. The junction had 10 bases not matched to a gene; V was cut back by 6 bases and J by 4 bases. The CDR3 loop spans 15 amino acids. The CDR3 spells CASRHGTRIRETQYF. The CDR3 DNA is TGTGCCAGCAGACACGGGACTAGAATTAGAGAGACCCAGTACTTC.

The chain links TRBV18 to TRBJ2-2, with TRBD1 matching 11 bases. The CDR3 loop spans 16 amino acids. With 3 bases clipped from V and 5 bases from J, the junction kept 5 bases outside the gene matches. The germline V gene has CDR1 KGHSH and CDR2 LQKENI. CDR3 protein: CASSPDRGRGTGELFF. The CDR3 nucleotides read TGTGCCAGCTCACCGGACAGGGGGCGAGGAACCGGGGAGCTGTTTTTT.

This clone occurred once. The J gene is TRBJ1-1, the V gene TRBV3-1 (or the pseudogene TRBV3-2), with 7 bases that match TRBD1. CDR1 LGHDT and CDR2 YNNKEL come from the germline V gene (reference sequence). The V gene end was trimmed by 6 bases and the J gene end by 2 bases; junction bases not matched to a gene: 6. The CDR3 covers 14 residues. The CDR3 DNA sequence: TGTGCCAGCAGTGCGGACAGGAGCAACACTGAAGCTTTCTTT. Its protein is CASSADRSNTEAFF.

The chain employs TRBV20-1 and TRBJ2-7, with 9 bases that match TRBD1. The CDR3 is 11 residues long. Losses at the gene ends were 6 bases for V and 5 bases for J; bases not matched to a gene: 2. Germline loops: CDR1 DFQATT, CDR2 SNEGSKA (reference sequence). The CDR3 is CSARTGDEQYF. CDR3 in DNA: TGCAGTGCGCGGACAGGGGACGAGCAGTACTTC.

V is TRBV11-2 and J is TRBJ2-4; D might be TRBD1 (5 bases). Per the germline V gene, CDR1 is SGHAT and CDR2 is FQNNGV. The V gene lost 7 bases and the J gene lost 0 bases, with 13 bases spanning the gap. The length of the CDR3 is 15 residues. CDR3 region: CASTDSWGAKNIQYF. The CDR3 DNA reads TGTGCCAGCACCGACAGTTGGGGAGCCAAAAACATTCAGTACTTC.

The chain links TRBV14 to TRBJ1-1, with D tentatively TRBD1 (5 bases). Germline lookup yields CDR1 SGHDN and CDR2 FVKESK. CDR3 length equals 14 residues. V was cut by 4 bases and J by 7 bases, with 16 bases left in between. For the CDR3, the DNA is TGTGCCAGCAGCCGCCTCATGGGGGGGAGTGAAGCTTTCTTT. Its translation: CASSRLMGGSEAFF.

The chain uses TRBV10-3 and TRBJ1-2; 7 bases line up with TRBD1. V lost 6 bases and J lost 7; bases outside the gene matches: 11. Germline V CDR1 and CDR2: ENHRY, SYGVKD. The CDR3 loop spans 14 amino acids. This chain's CDR3 is CAIRELEGAGGYTF. Here the CDR3 DNA reads TGTGCCATCAGGGAACTCGAGGGGGCAGGTGGCTACACCTTC.

The V call is TRBV7-3, the J call TRBJ2-5; D unresolved. The CDR3 totals 13 residues. The V end was cut by 3 bases, the J end by 1 base, with 6 bases between. The germline CDR1 and CDR2 sequences are SGHTA and FQGTGA. DNA of the CDR3: TGTGCCAGCAGCTTTTCCAGCCAAGAGACCCAGTACTTC. Translation gives CASSFSSQETQYF.

The V and J genes are TRBV5-4 and TRBJ1-4; TRBD1 agrees at 9 bases. Unmatched junction bases numbered 1, after V lost 1 base and J lost 3 bases. Germline V gene data show CDR1 as SGHNT and CDR2 as YYREEE (reference sequence). The CDR3 is made up of 15 amino acids. Here the CDR3 reads CASSLRDRANEKLFF. The CDR3 nucleotides read TGTGCCAGCAGCTTGCGGGACAGGGCTAATGAAAAACTGTTTTTT.